This entry features one TCR beta chain sequence. The entry originates in a study of blood T cell repertoires in COVID-19. The junction had 11 bases not matched to a gene; V was cut back by 5 bases and J by 4 bases. From germline, CDR1 is SGHTA and CDR2 FQGNSA. The CDR3 contains 16 residues. The table came from immunoSEQ multiplex PCR; TCRdb's copy has only in-frame clones and leaves some out. The sample shows about 320,000 clones, around 83% of them seen only once. The V gene is TRBV7-2, the J gene TRBJ2-5; 9 bases agree with TRBD2. Sequencing was performed on peripheral blood. The source is a woman in her fifties or sixties with acute or convalescent COVID-19. As DNA, the CDR3 is TGTGCCAGCAGCCCCGTTCGGGGAGCGGGGGGAGAGACCCAGTACTTC. Protein: CASSPVRGAGGETQYF.